Reported below is one T cell receptor (beta chain). Germline loops: CDR1 SGHAT, CDR2 FQNNGV. V was pared by 1 base and J by 9 bases, with 7 bases of the junction left unmatched. The CDR3 length is 15 residues. This sample is part of a study of T cell changes during pregnancy in multiple sclerosis. Method: immunoSEQ multiplex PCR; TCRdb's copy keeps in-frame clones and lacks some. There are over 25,000 clones in the sample; about 92% occur only once, and more than 0.7% lies in the top ten. The starting material was CD4+ T cells from peripheral blood mononuclear cells, obtained in the first trimester of pregnancy. This chain connects TRBV11-2 to TRBJ2-5; 11 bases are shared with TRBD1. The TCR comes from a female donor with multiple sclerosis, enrolled in a pregnancy study. CDR3 in DNA: TGTGCCAGCAGCTTAGGGGGACAGGGGGTGTCGCCCCAGTACTTC. Protein product: CASSLGGQGVSPQYF. The full variable domain, in which reference TRBV11-2 and TRBJ2-5 provide the parts outside the CDR3, is EAGVAQSPRYKIIEKRQSVAFWCNPISGHATLYWYQQILGQGPKLLIQFQNNGVVDDSQLPKDRFSAERLKGVDSTLKIQPAKLEDSAVYLCASSLGGQGVSPQYFGPGTRLLVL.